Detailed here is one T cell receptor (beta chain). Per germline, CDR1 SGHTS and CDR2 YDEGEE. This CDR3 has 12 amino acids. V was clipped by 0 bases and J by 4 bases, with 4 bases between them. This sample is part of a study of shared T cell receptors in the human thymus. Assay: immunoSEQ multiplex PCR; the TCRdb copy retains only in-frame clones and omits some. The sample includes hundreds of thousands of clones, approximately 87% of them seen just once. These same records also appear under a second study, on human thymus T cells. That report adds: Resections removed during corrective heart surgery provided the thymus tissue used. Thymic repertoires of unrelated individuals were reported in related research to overlap highly.

The rearrangement joins TRBV5-8 to TRBJ1-2; D unclear. This receptor was identified in a boy younger than two with a congenital heart defect. The sequencing input was thymocytes. CDR3 bases: TGTGCCAGCAGCTTGGCTACCTATGGCTACACCTTC. This translates into CASSLATYGYTF.